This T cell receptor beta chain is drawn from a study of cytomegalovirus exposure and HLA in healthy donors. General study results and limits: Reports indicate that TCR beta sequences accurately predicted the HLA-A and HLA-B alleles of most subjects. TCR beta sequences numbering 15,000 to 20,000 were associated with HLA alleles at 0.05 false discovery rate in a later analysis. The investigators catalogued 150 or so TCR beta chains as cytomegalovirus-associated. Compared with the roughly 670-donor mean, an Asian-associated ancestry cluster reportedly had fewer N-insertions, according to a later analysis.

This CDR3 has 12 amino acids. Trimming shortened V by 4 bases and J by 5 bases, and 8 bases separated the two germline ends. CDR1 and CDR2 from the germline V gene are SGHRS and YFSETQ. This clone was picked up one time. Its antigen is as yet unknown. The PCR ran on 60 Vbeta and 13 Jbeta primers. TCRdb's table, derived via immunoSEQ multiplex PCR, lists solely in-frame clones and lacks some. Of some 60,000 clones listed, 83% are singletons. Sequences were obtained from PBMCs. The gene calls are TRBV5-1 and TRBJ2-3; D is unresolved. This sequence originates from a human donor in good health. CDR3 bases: TGCGCCAGCAGCCTGGCCCTAGATACGCAGTATTTT. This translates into CASSLALDTQYF.